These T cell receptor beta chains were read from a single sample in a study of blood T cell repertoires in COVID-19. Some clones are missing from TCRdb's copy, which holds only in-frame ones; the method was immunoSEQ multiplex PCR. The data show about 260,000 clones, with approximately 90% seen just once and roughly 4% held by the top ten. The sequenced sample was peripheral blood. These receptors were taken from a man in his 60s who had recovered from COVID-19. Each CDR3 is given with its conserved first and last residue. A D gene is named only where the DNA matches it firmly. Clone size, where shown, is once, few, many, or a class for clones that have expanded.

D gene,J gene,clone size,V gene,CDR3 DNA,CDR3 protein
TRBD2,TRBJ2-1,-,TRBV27,TGTGCCAGCACCCCTCGGGGGGACTACAATGAGCAGTTCTTC,CASTPRGDYNEQFF
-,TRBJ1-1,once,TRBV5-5,TGTGCCAGCAGCCTGCGGGGCAGCTTGAACACTGAAGCTTTCTTT,CASSLRGSLNTEAFF
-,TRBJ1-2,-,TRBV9,TGTGCCAGCAGCGAGCAGGGCCCTGGGGACTATGGCTACACCTTC,CASSEQGPGDYGYTF
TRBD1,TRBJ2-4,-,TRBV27,TGTGCCAGCAGTCCGTTAACAGGGGGGATCGCGTGGGCCAAAAACATTCAGTACTTC,CASSPLTGGIAWAKNIQYF
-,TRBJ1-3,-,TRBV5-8,TGTGCCAGCAGCCTACCGGCCGGGAGGGAAGGAAACACCATATATTTT,CASSLPAGREGNTIYF
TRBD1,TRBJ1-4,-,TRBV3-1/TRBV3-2,TGTGCCAGCAGCCAAGTGGGACAGGGGCTCCCTGCTAATGAAAAACTGTTTTTT,CASSQVGQGLPANEKLFF
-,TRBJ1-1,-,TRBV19,TGTGCCAGTGGTAACCAGGGGAACACTGAAGCTTTCTTT,CASGNQGNTEAFF
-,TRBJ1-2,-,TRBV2,TGTGCCAGCAACCTCCAGCAGGGCTATGGCTACACCTTC,CASNLQQGYGYTF
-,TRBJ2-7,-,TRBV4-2,TGTGCCAGCAGCTCGGGGGAGGGCGGGGGCCTCCTGAGCGAGCAGTACTTC,CASSSGEGGGLLSEQYF
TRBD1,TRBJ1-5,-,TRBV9,TGTGCCAGCAGCGCTGGGACAGGGGGGGAAAGGGGCAATCAGCCCCAGCATTTT,CASSAGTGGERGNQPQHF
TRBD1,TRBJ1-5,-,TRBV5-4,TGTGCCAGCAGCTCACAGGGGGAACCCCAGCATTTT,CASSSQGEPQHF
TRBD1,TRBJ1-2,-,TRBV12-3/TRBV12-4,TGTGCCAGCAGTCGACAGGGTGTTTATGGCTACACCTTC,CASSRQGVYGYTF
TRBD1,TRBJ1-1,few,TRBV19,TGTGCCAGTAGCGACAGGGTGAACACTGAAGCTTTCTTT,CASSDRVNTEAFF
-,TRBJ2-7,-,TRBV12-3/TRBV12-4,TGTGCCAGCAGTTTCCGTCCTGACGAGCAGTACTTC,CASSFRPDEQYF
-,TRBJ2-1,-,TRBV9,TGTGCCAGCAGCGCCCGATTTAGCGGAGGCCTCTACAATGAGCAGTTCTTC,CASSARFSGGLYNEQFF
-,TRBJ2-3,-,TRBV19,TGTGCCAGTAGATGGAACAGGGAACCATACCATACGCAGTATTTT,CASRWNREPYHTQYF
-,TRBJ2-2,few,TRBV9,TGTGCCAGCAGCGTACCTAGTATCACCGGGGAGCTGTTTTTT,CASSVPSITGELFF
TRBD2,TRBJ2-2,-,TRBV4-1,TGCGCCAGCAGCGGGGTAGCGGGGGGGCTTAACACCGGGGAGCTGTTTTTT,CASSGVAGGLNTGELFF
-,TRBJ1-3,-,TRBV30,TGTGCCTGGAGTGTTGGCAAAACTAACTCTGGAAACACCATATATTTT,CAWSVGKTNSGNTIYF
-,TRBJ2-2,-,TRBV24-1,TGTGCCACCAGTGTTGCGGCAAACACCGGGGAGCTGTTTTTT,CATSVAANTGELFF
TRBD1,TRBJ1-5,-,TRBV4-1,TGCGCCAGCAGCGGCGCAGGGACAGGCAATCAGCCCCAGCATTTT,CASSGAGTGNQPQHF
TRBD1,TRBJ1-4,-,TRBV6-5,TGTGCCAGCAGTTACCTGGACAGGGCGAATGAAAAACTGTTTTTT,CASSYLDRANEKLFF
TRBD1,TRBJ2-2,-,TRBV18,TGTGCCAGCTCAACTGGACAGGGAAAGAGCACCGGGGAGCTGTTTTTT,CASSTGQGKSTGELFF
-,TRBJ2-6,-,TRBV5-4,TGTGCCAGCAGCTTGGATTTAACATCTGGGGCCAACGTCCTGACTTTC,CASSLDLTSGANVLTF
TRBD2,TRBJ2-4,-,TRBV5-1,TGCGCCAGCAGCTTGTTGGGGACTAGCGGGGGCCCGAGGGCCAAAAACATTCAGTACTTC,CASSLLGTSGGPRAKNIQYF
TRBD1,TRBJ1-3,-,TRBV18,TGTGCCAGCTCGCAAGGGACAGGAGGAAACACCATATATTTT,CASSQGTGGNTIYF
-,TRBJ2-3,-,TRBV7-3,TGTGCCAGCAGCCAAGCCGACTCAGATACGCAGTATTTT,CASSQADSDTQYF
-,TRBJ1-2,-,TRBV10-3,TGTGCCATCAGCAGCCTGGCTGGGCAGACGAAACTAGGTGGCTACACCTTC,CAISSLAGQTKLGGYTF
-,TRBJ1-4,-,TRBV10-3,TGTGCCATCACAGGGAATTTGGATGAAAAACTGTTTTTT,CAITGNLDEKLFF
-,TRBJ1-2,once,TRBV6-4,TGTGCCAGCAGTGACACCCCCGACTCGTTCGATGGCTACACCTTC,CASSDTPDSFDGYTF
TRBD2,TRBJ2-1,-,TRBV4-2,TGTGCCAGCAGCCAGCCAAGCGGGGGGCAGTACAATGAGCAGTTCTTC,CASSQPSGGQYNEQFF
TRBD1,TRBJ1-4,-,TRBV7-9,TGTGCCAGCAGCTTACCACCGGGACAGGGGTGGTCTAATGAAAAACTGTTTTTT,CASSLPPGQGWSNEKLFF
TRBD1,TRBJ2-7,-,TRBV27,TGTGCCAGCAGTTCGGGACAGGGGGCCTACGAGCAGTACTTC,CASSSGQGAYEQYF
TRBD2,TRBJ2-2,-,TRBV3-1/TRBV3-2,TGTGCCAGCAGCCAAGAGGCGGGGAGCGGGGGGGCCCTCGGGGAGCTGTTTTTT,CASSQEAGSGGALGELFF
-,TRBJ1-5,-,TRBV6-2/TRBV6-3,TGTGCCAGCAGCCCGTACAGTACCAATCAGCCCCAGCATTTT,CASSPYSTNQPQHF
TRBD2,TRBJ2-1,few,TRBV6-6,TGTGCCAGCAGCCCACTAGCGGCGTGGGACAATGAGCAGTTCTTC,CASSPLAAWDNEQFF
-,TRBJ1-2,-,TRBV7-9,TGTGCCAGCAGCTTAGGAGGCGATGGCTACACCTTC,CASSLGGDGYTF
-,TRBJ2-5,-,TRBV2,TGTGCCAGCAAGAGGTCGACCGGTGAGAACGTGACCCAGTACTTC,CASKRSTGENVTQYF
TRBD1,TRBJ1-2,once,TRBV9,TGTGCCAGCTATGGATATTGGGACAGCAACTATGGCTACACCTTC,CASYGYWDSNYGYTF
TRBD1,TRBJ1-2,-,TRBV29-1,TGCAGCGTTGTACGAGGACAGGGAGACTATGGCTACACCTTC,CSVVRGQGDYGYTF
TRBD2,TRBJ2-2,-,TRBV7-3,TGTGCCAGCAGCTTACAGCGCGGGGGGGCCTCCGAGCTGTTTTTT,CASSLQRGGASELFF
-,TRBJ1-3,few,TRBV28,TGTGCCAGCAGTACTTCTACCGGTCTGAACACCATATATTTT,CASSTSTGLNTIYF
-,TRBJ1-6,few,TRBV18,TGTGCCAGCTCACCACCGGCAGGGGTAAATTCACCCCTCCACTTT,CASSPPAGVNSPLHF
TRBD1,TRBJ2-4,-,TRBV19,TGTGCCAGTAGTACCCCGGGACAGGGGGCCAAAAACATTCAGTACTTC,CASSTPGQGAKNIQYF
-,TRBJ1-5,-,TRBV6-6,TGTGCCAGCCACTCTACAGGGCCCCGTAATCAGCCCCAGCATTTT,CASHSTGPRNQPQHF
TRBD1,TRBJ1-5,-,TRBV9,TGTGCCAGCAGCATGACAGGGGATCAGCCCCAGCATTTT,CASSMTGDQPQHF
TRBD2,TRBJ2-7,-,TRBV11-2,TGTGCCAGCAGCTTAGATTACCGGCTAGCGGGGGGTTACGAGCAGTACTTC,CASSLDYRLAGGYEQYF
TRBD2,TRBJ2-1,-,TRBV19,TGTGCCAGTAATCGAGCGGGGGACTACAATGAGCAGTTCTTC,CASNRAGDYNEQFF
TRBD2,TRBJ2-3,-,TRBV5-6,TGTGCCAGCAGCCCGGGACTAGCTGGCGCAGATACGCAGTATTTT,CASSPGLAGADTQYF